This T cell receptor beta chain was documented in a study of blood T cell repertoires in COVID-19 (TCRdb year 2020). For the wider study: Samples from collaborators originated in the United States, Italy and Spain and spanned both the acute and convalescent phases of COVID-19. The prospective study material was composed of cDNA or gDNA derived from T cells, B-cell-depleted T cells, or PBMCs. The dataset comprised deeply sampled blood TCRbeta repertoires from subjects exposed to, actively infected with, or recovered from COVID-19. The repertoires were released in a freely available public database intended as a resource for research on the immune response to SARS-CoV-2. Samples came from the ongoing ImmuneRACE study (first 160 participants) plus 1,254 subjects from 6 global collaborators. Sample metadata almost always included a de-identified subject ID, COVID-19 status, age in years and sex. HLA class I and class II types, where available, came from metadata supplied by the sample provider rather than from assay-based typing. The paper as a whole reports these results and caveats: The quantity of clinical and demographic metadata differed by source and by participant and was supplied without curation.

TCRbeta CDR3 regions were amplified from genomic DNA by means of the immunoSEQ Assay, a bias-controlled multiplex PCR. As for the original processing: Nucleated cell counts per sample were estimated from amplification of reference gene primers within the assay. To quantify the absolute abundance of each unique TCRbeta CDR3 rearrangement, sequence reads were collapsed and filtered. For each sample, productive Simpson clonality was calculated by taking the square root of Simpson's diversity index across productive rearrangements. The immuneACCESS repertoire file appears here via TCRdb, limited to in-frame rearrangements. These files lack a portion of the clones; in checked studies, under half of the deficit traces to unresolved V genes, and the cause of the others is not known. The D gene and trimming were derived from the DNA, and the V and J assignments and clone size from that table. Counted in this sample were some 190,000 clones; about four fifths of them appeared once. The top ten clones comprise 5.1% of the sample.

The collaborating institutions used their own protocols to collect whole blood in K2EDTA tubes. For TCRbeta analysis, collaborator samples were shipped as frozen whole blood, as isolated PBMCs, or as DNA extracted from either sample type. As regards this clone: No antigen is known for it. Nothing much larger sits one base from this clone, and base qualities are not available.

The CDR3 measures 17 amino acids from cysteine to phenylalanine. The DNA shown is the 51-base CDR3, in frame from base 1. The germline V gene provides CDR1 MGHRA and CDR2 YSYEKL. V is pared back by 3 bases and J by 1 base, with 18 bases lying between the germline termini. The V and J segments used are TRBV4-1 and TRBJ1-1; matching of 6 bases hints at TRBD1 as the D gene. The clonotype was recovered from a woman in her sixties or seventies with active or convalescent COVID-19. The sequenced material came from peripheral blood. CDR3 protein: CASSQAAGGAPNTEAFF. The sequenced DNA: TGCGCCAGCAGCCAGGCCGCGGGGGGGGCGCCGAACACTGAAGCTTTCTTT.